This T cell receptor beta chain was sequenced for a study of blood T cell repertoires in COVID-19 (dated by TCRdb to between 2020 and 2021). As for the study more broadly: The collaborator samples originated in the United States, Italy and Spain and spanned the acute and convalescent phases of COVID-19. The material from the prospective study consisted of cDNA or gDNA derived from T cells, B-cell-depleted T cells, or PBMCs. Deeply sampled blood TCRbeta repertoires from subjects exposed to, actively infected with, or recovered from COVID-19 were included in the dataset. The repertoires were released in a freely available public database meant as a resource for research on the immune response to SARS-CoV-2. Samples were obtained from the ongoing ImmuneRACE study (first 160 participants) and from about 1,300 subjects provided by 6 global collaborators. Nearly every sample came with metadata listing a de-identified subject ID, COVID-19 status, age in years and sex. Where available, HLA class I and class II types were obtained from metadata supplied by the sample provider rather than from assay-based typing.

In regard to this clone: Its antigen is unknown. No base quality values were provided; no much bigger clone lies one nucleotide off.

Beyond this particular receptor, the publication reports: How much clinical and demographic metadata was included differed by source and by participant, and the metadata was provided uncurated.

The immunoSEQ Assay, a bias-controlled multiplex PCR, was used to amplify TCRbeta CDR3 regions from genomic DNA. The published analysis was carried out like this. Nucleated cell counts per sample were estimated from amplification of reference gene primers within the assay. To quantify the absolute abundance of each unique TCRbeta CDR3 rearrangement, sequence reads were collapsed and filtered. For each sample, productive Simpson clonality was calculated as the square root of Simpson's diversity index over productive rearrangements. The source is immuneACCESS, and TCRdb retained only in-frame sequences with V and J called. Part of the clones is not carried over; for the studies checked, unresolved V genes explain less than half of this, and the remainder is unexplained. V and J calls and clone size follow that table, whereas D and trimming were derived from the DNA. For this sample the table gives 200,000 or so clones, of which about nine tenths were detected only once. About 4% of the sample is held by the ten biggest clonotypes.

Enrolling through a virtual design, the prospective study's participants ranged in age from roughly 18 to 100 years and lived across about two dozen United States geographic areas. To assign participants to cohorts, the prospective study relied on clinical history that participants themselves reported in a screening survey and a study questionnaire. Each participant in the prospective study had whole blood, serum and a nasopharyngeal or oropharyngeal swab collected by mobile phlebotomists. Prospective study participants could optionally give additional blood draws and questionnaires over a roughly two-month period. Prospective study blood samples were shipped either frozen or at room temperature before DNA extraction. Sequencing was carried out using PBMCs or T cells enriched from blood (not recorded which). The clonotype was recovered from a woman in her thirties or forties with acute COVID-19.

This receptor has the CDR3 CASSFAGGDNEQFF. Read as DNA, the sequence is TGTGCCAGCAGTTTCGCTGGGGGCGACAATGAGCAGTTCTTC. Recombination joined TRBV27 with TRBJ2-1, with TRBD1 perhaps the D gene, on 6 matching bases. V was cut back by 3 bases and J by 5 bases, leaving a gap of 11 bases between them. Per the germline V gene (reference sequence), MNHEY is the CDR1 and SMNVEV is the CDR2. Taken from cysteine to phenylalanine, the CDR3 has 14 residues. CDR3 DNA only is kept here, 42 bases in frame from base 1.